This is a list of T cell receptor beta chains from one sample in a study of blood T cell repertoires in COVID-19. The method was immunoSEQ multiplex PCR; TCRdb's version includes in-frame clones alone and lacks a portion of them. Among some 58,000 clones, about nine tenths were seen once, and the ten largest hold under 9%. Input material: peripheral blood. These receptors came from a man aged 45 to 65 with active COVID-19. CDR3s include the opening cysteine and the closing phenylalanine or tryptophan. The D gene is left open where the match is weak. A row's size may be missing; if present it is once, few, many or a size class.

TRBV27,TRBD1,NA,TRBJ1-4,CASSTPRDRGQKKLFF,TGTGCCAGCAGTACCCCCCGCGACAGGGGGCAGAAAAAACTGTTTTTT
TRBV7-3,NA,once,TRBJ1-2,CASSLMAGDGYTF,TGTGCCAGCAGCTTAATGGCGGGGGATGGCTACACCTTC
TRBV6-2/TRBV6-3,NA,NA,TRBJ2-6,CASSLSSSGANVLTF,TGTGCCAGCAGCCTAAGCTCCTCTGGGGCCAACGTCCTGACTTTC
TRBV6-2/TRBV6-3,NA,NA,TRBJ2-7,CASSYSTSSYEQYF,TGTGCCAGCAGTTACTCGACTAGCTCCTACGAGCAGTACTTC
TRBV23-1,NA,NA,TRBJ1-1,CASSHPGEENTEAFF,TGCGCCAGCAGTCATCCGGGGGAGGAAAACACTGAAGCTTTCTTT
TRBV15,NA,few,TRBJ2-3,CATSRDIQDTQYF,TGTGCCACCAGCAGAGATATTCAGGATACGCAGTATTTT
TRBV5-4,TRBD2,NA,TRBJ2-3,CASRGGLAGTPGTDTQYF,TGTGCCAGCAGGGGGGGACTAGCGGGGACCCCTGGCACAGATACGCAGTATTTT
TRBV7-2,TRBD1,NA,TRBJ2-1,CASSLMGQPPYEQFF,TGTGCCAGCAGCTTAATGGGACAGCCTCCCTATGAGCAGTTCTTC
TRBV5-6,NA,NA,TRBJ1-2,CASSLKQSLLYDYTF,TGTGCCAGCAGCTTGAAACAGAGTCTCCTGTATGACTACACCTTC
TRBV18,TRBD2,NA,TRBJ2-1,CASSPLAGDGNEQFF,TGTGCCAGCTCACCCCTAGCGGGGGACGGGAATGAGCAGTTCTTC
TRBV2,TRBD2,NA,TRBJ2-3,CASREVSGRGDTQYF,TGTGCCAGCAGGGAGGTTAGCGGGAGAGGAGATACGCAGTATTTT
TRBV24-1,TRBD1,NA,TRBJ2-1,CATSEPGQGDEQFF,TGTGCCACCAGTGAGCCGGGACAGGGAGATGAGCAGTTCTTC
TRBV5-1,TRBD1,NA,TRBJ1-3,CASSLGTGSGNTIYF,TGCGCCAGCAGCTTGGGGACAGGGAGTGGAAACACCATATATTTT
TRBV5-6,NA,NA,TRBJ2-5,CASTAHWGDQPSQETQYF,TGTGCCAGCACCGCCCACTGGGGGGACCAACCTAGCCAAGAGACCCAGTACTTC
TRBV19,NA,NA,TRBJ2-7,CASSIVGDEQYF,TGTGCCAGTAGTATCGTCGGGGACGAGCAGTACTTC
TRBV10-3,NA,few,TRBJ1-1,CATWVGRGSGAFF,TGTGCCACCTGGGTAGGAAGGGGCAGTGGGGCTTTCTTT
TRBV5-1,TRBD1,NA,TRBJ1-1,CASSLPGGLNTEAFF,TGCGCCAGCAGCTTACCAGGGGGACTGAACACTGAAGCTTTCTTT
TRBV18,TRBD2,NA,TRBJ2-1,CASSPLGLAGGYEQFF,TGTGCCAGCTCACCTCTCGGACTAGCGGGAGGGTATGAGCAGTTCTTC
TRBV11-2,NA,NA,TRBJ2-7,CASSPSEYEQYF,TGTGCCAGCAGCCCTAGTGAATACGAGCAGTACTTC
TRBV18,TRBD1,NA,TRBJ1-1,CASSLRRDRDTEAFF,TGTGCCAGCTCACTGAGACGGGACAGGGACACTGAAGCTTTCTTT